These T cell receptor beta chains were read from a single sample in a study of blood T cell repertoires in COVID-19. Data came from immunoSEQ multiplex PCR; TCRdb stores just in-frame clones and leaves some out. The repertoire holds about 140,000 clones, over 80% seen once, with approximately 9.9% in the top ten. The sample consisted of peripheral blood. These receptors came from a woman older than 75 with acute or convalescent COVID-19. Each CDR3 is given with its conserved first and last residue. Each record gives: V gene, D gene, J gene, clone size, CDR3 protein, CDR3 DNA. The D gene is left open where the match is weak. Size tells how often a clone was seen (once, few, many) or the class of an expanded clone, and some rows leave it out.

TRBV5-1	TRBD1	TRBJ1-1	-	CASSSGQGGVTEAFF	TGCGCCAGCAGCTCAGGACAGGGCGGCGTCACTGAAGCTTTCTTT
TRBV10-3	-	TRBJ2-4	-	CAISEEKNIQYF	TGTGCCATCAGTGAGGAGAAAAACATTCAGTACTTC
TRBV30	-	TRBJ1-1	-	CAFLRRQPEAFF	TGTGCCTTTCTACGCCGACAGCCTGAAGCTTTCTTT
TRBV11-2	TRBD1	TRBJ1-2	-	CASSFTGGRGNYGYTF	TGTGCCAGCAGCTTTACAGGGGGTCGAGGTAACTATGGCTACACCTTC
TRBV18	-	TRBJ2-7	once	CASTPWEGGGYEQYF	TGTGCCAGCACCCCCTGGGAGGGGGGGGGCTACGAGCAGTACTTC
TRBV18	TRBD1	TRBJ2-5	-	CASSQFLGTGYQETQYF	TGTGCCAGCTCACAGTTTCTCGGGACAGGTTACCAAGAGACCCAGTACTTC
TRBV9	-	TRBJ2-1	-	CASSAQGGSYNEQFF	TGTGCCAGCAGCGCTCAGGGGGGATCCTACAATGAGCAGTTCTTC
TRBV27	TRBD1	TRBJ1-1	-	CASSSGRDSQRGNTEAFF	TGTGCCAGCAGTTCGGGCCGGGACAGCCAAAGGGGGAACACTGAAGCTTTCTTT
TRBV5-6	TRBD1	TRBJ2-5	-	CASSLPGQGSMETQYF	TGTGCCAGCTCTCTCCCGGGACAGGGGTCAATGGAGACCCAGTACTTC
TRBV9	-	TRBJ1-1	-	CASSVGVLNTEAFF	TGTGCCAGCAGCGTCGGGGTACTGAACACTGAAGCTTTCTTT
TRBV19	-	TRBJ1-5	once	CASSILFSNQPQHF	TGTGCCAGTAGCATACTGTTTAGCAATCAGCCCCAGCATTTT
TRBV5-1	TRBD1	TRBJ1-1	-	CASSPGTGVNTEAFF	TGCGCCAGCAGTCCAGGGACAGGGGTGAACACTGAAGCTTTCTTT
TRBV7-9	TRBD2	TRBJ2-5	-	CASSKGTSGDQETQYF	TGTGCCAGCAGCAAAGGGACTAGCGGGGACCAAGAGACCCAGTACTTC